This entry lists 26 T cell receptor beta chains sequenced from one sample in a study of cytomegalovirus exposure and HLA in healthy donors. 60 Vbeta and 13 Jbeta primers were used in PCR. Here immunoSEQ multiplex PCR was the method, and the copy in TCRdb shows in-frame clones only, minus some. This sample has approximately 170,000 clones, with 78% found just once. Sequencing used PBMCs. These receptors came from a middle-aged woman in good health and CMV-seropositive.

This chain joins TRBV4-3 and TRBJ2-7, with D maybe TRBD2 (5 bases). V was cut by 0 bases and J by 2 bases, with 11 bases left in between. The CDR3 has 15 residues. Germline assignment: CDR1 LGHNA and CDR2 YSLEER. As DNA, the CDR3 is TGCGCCAGCAGCCAAGATGAGGGCCGAACCTACGAGCAGTACTTC. The encoded protein is CASSQDEGRTYEQYF.

CDR3 in amino acids: CATSRDLTGPSNYGYTF. In DNA form, the CDR3 reads TGTGCCACCAGCAGAGATCTTACAGGCCCTTCTAACTATGGCTACACCTTC. The chain has TRBV15 and TRBJ1-2; D is possibly TRBD1 (5 bases). The V and J ends lost 0 bases and 0 bases respectively, with 14 bases between them. The CDR3 has 17 amino acids. CDR1 is LNHNV, CDR2 YYDKDF, per germline (reference sequence).

This chain joins TRBV6-4 and TRBJ2-1; unclear D gene. V was clipped by 4 bases and J by 5 bases, with 9 bases between them. The length of the CDR3 is 13 residues. Germline CDR1 is MRHNA and CDR2 is SNTAGT. The CDR3 bases are TGTGCCAGCAGTGCCTATCTCAACAATGAGCAGTTCTTC. Its translation is CASSAYLNNEQFF.

The chain recombines TRBV20-1 with TRBJ2-5; D is undetermined. The CDR3 runs to 11 residues. The germline V gene encodes CDR1 DFQATT and CDR2 SNEGSKA (reference sequence). V lost 7 bases and J 1 base, leaving 7 bases between the germline ends. CDR3: CSGQAQETQYF. The CDR3 DNA reads as TGCAGTGGGCAGGCCCAAGAGACCCAGTACTTC.

The V gene is TRBV5-5, the J gene TRBJ2-5; TRBD1 agrees at 8 bases. The J call may not be correct, given that the DNA end is closer to TRBJ2-7. CDR1 is SGHKS, CDR2 YYEKEE, per germline (reference sequence). The CDR3 is 13 amino acids. CDR3 bases: TGTGCCAGCAGCCTGGACAGGGCCTACGAGCAGTACTTC. Encoded protein: CASSLDRAYEQYF.

This clone was recorded only once. The rearrangement links TRBV5-4 to TRBJ2-6; D call uncertain. This CDR3 region has 15 residues. The germline CDR1 and CDR2 sequences are SGHNT and YYREEE (reference sequence). V lost 3 bases to trimming and J lost 2 bases, with 9 bases between them. In DNA form, the CDR3 reads TGTGCCAGCAGCTGGGTGGGCACTGGGGCCAACGTCCTGACTTTC. This encodes CASSWVGTGANVLTF.

This chain joins TRBV4-2 and TRBJ1-6; 10 bases fit TRBD1. The CDR3 has 16 residues. Germline-derived CDR1 and CDR2 are LGHNA and YNFKEQ. J was trimmed by 8 bases and V by 3 bases; bases with no gene match: 7. This chain's CDR3 is CASSQRTGGYDSPLHF. For the CDR3, the DNA is TGTGCCAGCAGCCAGAGGACAGGGGGGTACGATTCACCCCTCCACTTT.

The chain is built from TRBV6-5 and TRBJ2-7; tentatively, D is TRBD1 (6 bases). V lost 6 bases, J lost 3 bases, and 9 bases lay in between. The CDR3 consists of 12 residues. Germline assignment: CDR1 MNHEY and CDR2 SVGAGI. CDR3 residues: CASRRDNYEQYF. The DNA of the CDR3 is TGTGCCAGCAGGAGGGACAACTACGAGCAGTACTTC.

On this clone itself: Additional DNA sequences in this sample encode the identical CDR3. This chain joins TRBV25-1 and TRBJ2-7, with 7 bases fitting TRBD2. Germline V gene lookup returns CDR1 MGHDK and CDR2 SYGVNS. The V and J ends lost 4 bases and 3 bases, in that order; junction bases with no gene match: 3. The CDR3 runs 13 residues. The CDR3 reads CASSVSGVYEQYF. CDR3 sequence (DNA): TGTGCCAGCAGTGTAAGCGGGGTCTACGAGCAGTACTTC.

V and J are TRBV7-9 and TRBJ1-2, with TRBD1 identical over 11 bases. This CDR3 has 15 residues. V lost 7 bases to trimming and J lost 4 bases; unmatched junction nucleotides: 8. The germline V gene has CDR1 SEHNR and CDR2 FQNEAQ (reference sequence). The DNA of the CDR3 is TGTGCCAGCACCCAGGCCGGGACAGGGGGCTATGGCTACACCTTC. It translates to CASTQAGTGGYGYTF.

J is TRBJ2-3 and V is TRBV5-1, with 15 positions matching TRBD2. Trimming cost V 4 bases and J 4 bases; bases outside gene matches: 7. The CDR3 runs 17 residues. Germline CDR1 and CDR2: SGHRS and YFSETQ. CDR3 bases: TGCGCCAGCAGCGGGCCGGGACTAGCGGGGGGACCAGATACGCAGTATTTT. It translates to CASSGPGLAGGPDTQYF.

The chain uses TRBV4-3 and TRBJ2-7, with 7 nucleotides matching TRBD2. Per the germline V gene, CDR1 is LGHNA and CDR2 is YSLEER. The CDR3 sequence is 15 residues long. V trimming: 0 bases; J trimming: 5 bases; junction bases outside the gene matches: 7. The CDR3 nucleotides are TGCGCCAGCAGCCAAGATTTTCGGGGGGTCAACGAGCAGTACTTC. Residues: CASSQDFRGVNEQYF.

The gene calls are TRBV18 and TRBJ1-1, with 7 bases identical to TRBD1. The CDR3 totals 14 residues. Unmatched junction bases numbered 5, after V lost 2 bases and J lost 5 bases. CDR1 and CDR2 from the germline V gene are KGHSH and LQKENI. The CDR3 here is CASSPSTQGTEAFF. The DNA for the CDR3 is TGTGCCAGCTCACCATCCACACAGGGGACTGAAGCTTTCTTT.

The chain combines TRBV30 with TRBJ1-6; D not certain. V shed 2 bases and J shed 8 bases, with 19 bases lying between them. The germline V gene has CDR1 GTSNPN and CDR2 SVGIG (reference sequence). This CDR3 spans 16 amino acids. CDR3 protein: CAWSPPWREIDSPLHF. The CDR3 DNA follows: TGTGCCTGGAGTCCTCCTTGGAGGGAGATAGATTCACCCCTCCACTTT.

The chain couples TRBV30 to TRBJ1-3, with 7 nucleotides matching TRBD1. The CDR3 is 16 amino acids. Trimming removed 3 bases from V and 0 bases from J; junction bases left unmatched: 8. The V gene's germline CDR1 is GTSNPN and CDR2 SVGIG (reference sequence). The CDR3 region is CAWSPGTVISGNTIYF. The CDR3 region has the DNA TGTGCCTGGAGCCCAGGGACAGTGATCTCTGGAAACACCATATATTTT.

The chain couples TRBV4-2 to TRBJ2-1, with 8 positions matching TRBD1. The CDR3 is 16 residues long. Per the germline V gene, CDR1 is LGHNA and CDR2 is YNFKEQ. The V and J ends lost 4 bases and 2 bases, in that order; junction bases with no gene match: 7. CDR3 loop: CASSRLDRATYNEQFF. CDR3 sequence (DNA): TGTGCCAGCAGCCGGTTGGACAGGGCCACCTACAATGAGCAGTTCTTC.

This chain connects TRBV6-1 to TRBJ2-1, with D uncertain. V gave up 6 bases and J gave up 5 bases, with 14 bases separating them. Germline V gene lookup returns CDR1 MNHNS and CDR2 SASEGT. This CDR3 spans 14 amino acids. This CDR3 is CASRTTLGNNEQFF. CDR3 coding DNA: TGTGCCAGCAGGACCACCCTAGGAAACAATGAGCAGTTCTTC.

The chain couples TRBV9 to TRBJ2-3; TRBD2 aligns across 9 bases. CDR1 is SGDLS, CDR2 YYNGEE, per germline. Unmatched junction bases numbered 17, after V lost 5 bases and J lost 4 bases. The CDR3 covers 18 residues. The CDR3 is CASSRTPPGRGGADTQYF. The DNA of the CDR3 is TGTGCCAGCAGTCGTACTCCCCCCGGGCGGGGGGGCGCAGATACGCAGTATTTT.

This chain links TRBV7-8 with TRBJ1-2; no clear D gene. V dropped 4 bases and J dropped 2 bases, with 14 bases sitting between them. The CDR3 spans 15 residues. Germline CDR1 is SGHVS and CDR2 is FQNEAQ. In nucleotides, the CDR3 is TGTGCCAGCAGCTCCCGGGAGGACTCGAACTATGGCTACACCTTC. This translates into CASSSREDSNYGYTF.

The chain carries TRBV18 and TRBJ2-7, with unresolved D. V was trimmed by 4 bases and J by 5 bases, leaving 15 bases between them. Germline assignment: CDR1 KGHSH and CDR2 LQKENI. The CDR3 extends over 14 amino acids. CDR3 bases: TGTGCCAGCTCACTACGACAAAGCCTCCACGAGCAGTACTTC. This translates into CASSLRQSLHEQYF.

The chain links TRBV4-1 to TRBJ2-7; 9 nucleotides align to TRBD1. The CDR3 length is 13 residues. Germline V gene sequence: CDR1 MGHRA, CDR2 YSYEKL. Trimming cost V 0 bases and J 12 bases; bases outside gene matches: 6. CDR3 sequence reads: CASSQDWDREAYF. The CDR3 DNA reads TGCGCCAGCAGCCAAGATTGGGACAGGGAGGCGTACTTC.

The genes are TRBV7-2 and TRBJ1-1; 8 nucleotides agree with TRBD1. Trimming removed 1 base from V and 2 bases from J; junction bases left unmatched: 12. The CDR3 is made up of 18 amino acids. The germline V gene has CDR1 SGHTA and CDR2 FQGNSA. CDR3: CASSLVPRTGRRNTEAFF. CDR3 in DNA: TGTGCCAGCAGCTTAGTCCCTCGGACAGGGCGGAGAAACACTGAAGCTTTCTTT.

J is TRBJ2-7 and V is TRBV6-1; 7 nucleotides align to TRBD1. Per germline, CDR1 MNHNS and CDR2 SASEGT. The CDR3 sequence is 14 residues long. Trimming took 11 bases from V and 4 from J; bases not matched to a gene: 14. CDR3 in DNA: TGTGCCCACAGCGTATGGGACAGAGCGTACGAGCAGTACTTC. The encoded protein is CAHSVWDRAYEQYF.

This rearrangement joins TRBV7-9 to TRBJ2-1; TRBD2 might be the D (6 bases). The CDR3 sequence is 14 residues long. Germline loops: CDR1 SEHNR, CDR2 FQNEAQ (reference sequence). With 5 bases removed from V and 6 bases from J, the gap between germline ends came to 14 bases. CDR3 region: CASSSTTSGNEQFF. The DNA for the CDR3 is TGTGCCAGCAGCAGTACGACTAGTGGCAATGAGCAGTTCTTC.

Turning to this clone: At one boundary the junction diverges from the germline segment, which might be a read error. The rearrangement links TRBV11-2 to TRBJ2-4, with 15 bases identical to TRBD2. The CDR3 has 19 amino acids. Per germline, CDR1 SGHAT and CDR2 FQNNGV. The CDR3 is CASSSGTSGGTLAKNSQYF. CDR3 DNA sequence: TGTGCCAGCAGCTCGGGGACTAGCGGGGGGACCCTAGCCAAAAACAGTCAGTACTTC.

The chain carries TRBV18 and TRBJ1-1, with 11 positions matching TRBD1. The CDR3 is 16 residues long. CDR1 is KGHSH, CDR2 LQKENI, per germline. Trimming removed 5 bases from V and 2 bases from J; junction bases left unmatched: 7. CDR3 sequence reads: CASSITGTGGNTEAFF. The CDR3 DNA follows: TGTGCCAGCTCAATTACCGGGACAGGGGGTAACACTGAAGCTTTCTTT.